The 3 T cell receptor beta chains below all came from one sample that was sequenced in a study of blood T cell repertoires in COVID-19. Sequencing was performed with immunoSEQ multiplex PCR; in TCRdb, only in-frame clones are kept and a portion is missing. The table shows under 200,000 clones, with about 80% occurring only once. Specimen: peripheral blood. The receptors originated from a man between 65 and 85 years old with active or convalescent COVID-19.

This clone came up a few times. The rearrangement links TRBV30 to TRBJ2-7, with D possibly matching TRBD2 (7 bases). With 2 bases removed from V and 2 bases from J, the gap between germline ends came to 16 bases. The CDR3 loop spans 15 amino acids. CDR1 and CDR2 (germline): GTSNPN, SVGIG (reference sequence). The DNA of the CDR3 is TGTGCCTGGAGTCGTGGGGGGGGCCCTGCCTACGAGCAGTACTTC. Residues: CAWSRGGGPAYEQYF.

In its sample, this clone was seen a few times. The chain employs TRBV3-1 (or the pseudogene TRBV3-2) and TRBJ1-5, with D possibly matching TRBD1 (6 bases). From germline, CDR1 is LGHDT and CDR2 YNNKEL (reference sequence). The ends were cut back, 8 bases at V and 2 bases at J, with 10 bases in the middle. CDR3 length equals 13 residues. The CDR3 spells CASGAGGNQPQHF. The CDR3 DNA follows: TGTGCCAGCGGAGCAGGGGGCAATCAGCCCCAGCATTTT.

The rearrangement uses TRBV7-9 and TRBJ1-1, with D uncertain. The V gene's germline CDR1 is SEHNR and CDR2 FQNEAQ (reference sequence). V gave up 2 bases and J gave up 7 bases, with 5 bases separating them. The CDR3 contains 11 residues. CDR3 sequence (DNA): TGTGCCAGCAGCTTAATCCGTGAAGCTTTCTTT. This codes for CASSLIREAFF. Full variable domain (rest looked up from reference TRBV7-9 and TRBJ1-1): DTGVSQNPRHKITKRGQNVTFRCDPISEHNRLYWYRQTLGQGPEFLTYFQNEAQLEKSRLLSDRFSAERPKGSFSTLEIQRTEQGDSAMYLCASSLIREAFFGQGTRLTVV.